Listed below are T cell receptor beta chains from one sample, sequenced in a study of blood T cell repertoires in COVID-19. Data came from immunoSEQ multiplex PCR; TCRdb stores just in-frame clones and leaves some out. Among a few hundred thousand clones listed, approximately 89% were seen once. Sequenced sample: peripheral blood. These TCRs come from a woman aged 30 to 39 who had recovered from COVID-19. The CDR3 runs from the conserved cysteine through the conserved F or W. The order of the fields is clone size, D gene, J gene, V gene, CDR3 protein, CDR3 DNA. A D gene is named only where the DNA matches it firmly. Size values are once, few and many counts, or a class for expanded clones, and some rows have none.

.	TRBD1	TRBJ1-5	TRBV6-2/TRBV6-3	CASSYSRQGDQPQHF	TGTGCCAGCAGTTACTCGAGACAGGGAGATCAGCCCCAGCATTTT
many	.	TRBJ1-1	TRBV27	CASSPLPGHPNTEAFF	TGTGCCAGCAGTCCGCTCCCGGGACATCCGAACACTGAAGCTTTCTTT
.	.	TRBJ2-2	TRBV19	CASSMRGGVTGELFF	TGTGCCAGTAGTATGAGGGGGGGCGTCACCGGGGAGCTGTTTTTT
.	TRBD1	TRBJ2-7	TRBV6-5	CASRAGTGASEQYF	TGTGCCAGCAGGGCCGGGACAGGGGCCTCCGAGCAGTACTTC
.	TRBD1	TRBJ2-2	TRBV7-9	CASSKKGQPYGELFF	TGTGCCAGCAGCAAGAAGGGACAGCCTTACGGGGAGCTGTTTTTT
many	TRBD1	TRBJ2-2	TRBV6-6	CASISQGAGTGELFF	TGTGCCAGCATTAGTCAGGGGGCGGGTACCGGGGAGCTGTTTTTT
.	.	TRBJ2-2	TRBV28	CASATTGRGGELFF	TGTGCCAGCGCTACTACAGGGAGGGGCGGGGAGCTGTTTTTT
.	TRBD1	TRBJ1-2	TRBV6-5	CASRPGQGDGYTF	TGTGCCAGCAGACCGGGACAGGGGGATGGCTACACCTTC
.	.	TRBJ2-2	TRBV3-1/TRBV3-2	CASSQGGGALSGELFF	TGTGCCAGCAGCCAGGGGGGTGGGGCCTTGTCCGGGGAGCTGTTTTTT
.	TRBD2	TRBJ2-1	TRBV6-1	CASSATSGGQPNEQFF	TGTGCCAGCAGTGCTACTAGCGGGGGGCAACCCAATGAGCAGTTCTTC
.	.	TRBJ2-7	TRBV19	CASSNSGVSYEQYF	TGTGCCAGTAGTAATTCAGGGGTCTCCTACGAGCAGTACTTC
.	.	TRBJ2-1	TRBV5-1	CASSSQPGTSYNEQFF	TGCGCCAGCAGCTCTCAACCGGGAACCTCCTACAATGAGCAGTTCTTC
.	TRBD2	TRBJ2-6	TRBV9	CASSVKDRGGPGANVLTF	TGTGCCAGCAGCGTTAAAGACCGGGGGGGCCCTGGGGCCAACGTCCTGACTTTC
.	.	TRBJ1-2	TRBV7-2	CASIQTGTPTNYGYTF	TGTGCCAGCATCCAAACCGGGACACCTACTAACTATGGCTACACCTTC
.	.	TRBJ1-2	TRBV27	CASSPSTGTLSYGYTF	TGTGCCAGCAGTCCGTCAACAGGGACCCTTAGCTATGGCTACACCTTC
.	.	TRBJ2-5	TRBV12-3/TRBV12-4	CASSLRSQETQYF	TGTGCCAGCAGTTTGCGAAGTCAAGAGACCCAGTACTTC
.	TRBD1	TRBJ1-2	TRBV4-2	CASSQVGTTRGQGVNGYTF	TGTGCCAGCAGCCAAGTTGGCACAACAAGGGGCCAGGGGGTGAATGGCTACACCTTC
.	TRBD2	TRBJ2-2	TRBV7-2	CASSLLAGVGTGELFF	TGTGCCAGCAGCTTATTGGCGGGGGTAGGGACCGGGGAGCTGTTTTTT
.	.	TRBJ1-5	TRBV12-3/TRBV12-4	CASSTRPQPQHF	TGTGCCAGCAGTACACGTCCCCAGCCCCAGCATTTT
.	.	TRBJ1-5	TRBV18	CASSFGIRGNQPQHF	TGTGCCAGCTCATTTGGCATAAGGGGAAATCAGCCCCAGCATTTT
.	TRBD2	TRBJ2-5	TRBV4-2	CASSQEQAGGRMETQYF	TGTGCCAGCAGCCAAGAGCAAGCGGGGGGGCGGATGGAGACCCAGTACTTC
.	.	TRBJ2-5	TRBV2	CASRGGQEGARETQYF	TGTGCCAGCAGAGGTGGACAGGAGGGTGCCCGGGAGACCCAGTACTTC
.	.	TRBJ2-7	TRBV6-2/TRBV6-3	CASSYGAVQSYEQYF	TGTGCCAGCAGTTACGGGGCAGTTCAATCCTACGAGCAGTACTTC
few	TRBD1	TRBJ2-7	TRBV3-1/TRBV3-2	CASSHAAGQGAFEQYF	TGTGCCAGCAGCCACGCGGCGGGACAGGGGGCATTTGAGCAGTACTTC
.	TRBD1	TRBJ2-3	TRBV3-1/TRBV3-2	CASSHSPPRRTGAMADTQYF	TGTGCCAGCAGCCATTCCCCGCCTCGCAGAACAGGGGCTATGGCAGATACGCAGTATTTT
.	TRBD1	TRBJ1-1	TRBV3-1/TRBV3-2	CASSQEGGGRTEAFF	TGTGCCAGCAGCCAAGAAGGAGGGGGCCGCACTGAAGCTTTCTTT
.	.	TRBJ1-2	TRBV2	CASRRTTDLYGYTF	TGTGCCAGCAGAAGGACAACGGACCTCTATGGCTACACCTTC
.	TRBD2	TRBJ2-3	TRBV7-9	CASSPLAGITDTQYF	TGTGCCAGCAGCCCGCTAGCGGGGATCACAGATACGCAGTATTTT
once	TRBD1	TRBJ1-1	TRBV6-5	CASSSPGQEAFF	TGTGCCAGCAGTTCCCCGGGACAGGAAGCTTTCTTT
.	.	TRBJ2-3	TRBV18	CASSPLAGTDTQYF	TGTGCCAGCTCACCACTAGCGGGCACAGATACGCAGTATTTT
.	TRBD1	TRBJ1-2	TRBV7-2	CASSLMKGTGNGYTF	TGTGCCAGCAGCTTAATGAAGGGGACAGGCAATGGCTACACCTTC
.	.	TRBJ2-2	TRBV4-2	CASSQVLVAGGELFF	TGTGCCAGCAGCCAAGTCCTAGTAGCAGGGGGGGAGCTGTTTTTT
.	.	TRBJ2-7	TRBV2	CASSYTSSGQYF	TGTGCCAGCAGTTACACATCTTCGGGGCAGTACTTC
.	.	TRBJ2-3	TRBV10-3	CAMGGASTDTQYF	TGTGCCATGGGGGGGGCTAGCACAGATACGCAGTATTTT
.	.	TRBJ2-3	TRBV19	CASSDSHLTDTQYF	TGTGCCAGTAGTGACAGCCACCTCACAGATACGCAGTATTTT
few	.	TRBJ1-3	TRBV19	CASSIGLHSGNTIYF	TGTGCCAGTAGTATAGGACTTCATTCTGGAAACACCATATATTTT
once	.	TRBJ2-5	TRBV3-1/TRBV3-2	CASSQGGVRGTQYF	TGTGCCAGCAGCCAAGGGGGGGTTCGTGGAACCCAGTACTTC
.	.	TRBJ1-3	TRBV19	CASSRRAGENSGNTIYF	TGTGCCAGTAGCCGTAGGGCAGGGGAGAACTCTGGAAACACCATATATTTT
.	.	TRBJ2-5	TRBV5-1	CASSLGAGARETQYF	TGCGCCAGCAGCCTAGGGGCAGGGGCAAGGGAGACCCAGTACTTC
.	TRBD1	TRBJ1-4	TRBV6-6	CASSSPGTGDEKLFF	TGTGCCAGCAGTTCCCCCGGGACAGGGGATGAAAAACTGTTTTTT
.	TRBD1	TRBJ1-5	TRBV10-3	CAISDRGDQPQHF	TGTGCCATTTCAGACAGGGGAGATCAGCCCCAGCATTTT
.	.	TRBJ1-2	TRBV30	CAYPAGANGYTF	TGTGCCTACCCCGCAGGGGCGAATGGCTACACCTTC
.	.	TRBJ1-3	TRBV25-1	CASSQQGNTIYF	TGTGCCAGCAGTCAACAGGGAAACACCATATATTTT
once	TRBD1	TRBJ1-6	TRBV10-3	CAISDGQGIPPLHF	TGTGCCATCAGTGATGGACAGGGAATTCCACCCCTCCACTTT
.	.	TRBJ2-7	TRBV11-2	CASSLGGSYEQYF	TGTGCCAGCAGCTTAGGCGGGTCCTACGAGCAGTACTTC
.	.	TRBJ2-1	TRBV13	CASSSWRGPYNEQFF	TGTGCCAGCAGCTCCTGGCGGGGGCCCTACAATGAGCAGTTCTTC
.	.	TRBJ2-7	TRBV6-2/TRBV6-3	CASSLTGSEQYF	TGTGCCAGCAGCCTCACGGGGAGCGAGCAGTACTTC
.	.	TRBJ2-3	TRBV27	CASSPSRRTDTQYF	TGTGCCAGCAGTCCCTCGCGGCGCACAGATACGCAGTATTTT
.	.	TRBJ1-5	TRBV28	CASRQTGWAINQPQHF	TGTGCCAGCAGGCAAACAGGGTGGGCGATTAATCAGCCCCAGCATTTT
few	TRBD1	TRBJ1-5	TRBV27	CASSYIGQGSQPQHF	TGTGCCAGCAGTTACATCGGACAGGGGAGTCAGCCCCAGCATTTT
.	.	TRBJ1-4	TRBV4-1	CASRPGTNIEKLFF	TGCGCCAGCAGGCCCGGGACAAATATTGAGAAACTGTTTTTT
.	TRBD2	TRBJ2-5	TRBV29-1	CSASGGRETQYF	TGCAGCGCCAGCGGGGGTAGGGAGACCCAGTACTTC
few	.	TRBJ2-5	TRBV3-1/TRBV3-2	CASSRDNQETQYF	TGTGCCAGCAGCCGCGATAACCAAGAGACCCAGTACTTC